These 22 T cell receptor beta chains came from one sample sequenced in a study of OX40 agonist ivuxolimab in advanced cancers. Profiled with immunoSEQ multiplex PCR; TCRdb holds only in-frame clones, not every one. Of tens of thousands of clones in the sample, roughly 90% were seen once. This specimen was CD4+ or CD8+ T cells sorted from blood, taken in a trial of the OX40 agonist ivuxolimab. Source of these receptors: an adult with an advanced solid tumor such as melanoma, head and neck, liver or kidney cancer.

V is TRBV2 and J is TRBJ2-3; 11 bases agree with TRBD2. The CDR3 covers 16 residues. Trimming removed 0 bases from V and 7 bases from J; junction bases left unmatched: 6. In germline, CDR1 is SNHLY, CDR2 FYNNEI. CDR3 residues: CASSEALAGGIYTQYF. The CDR3 DNA reads as TGTGCCAGCAGTGAAGCGCTAGCGGGGGGAATATATACGCAGTATTTT.

The chain couples TRBV5-4 to TRBJ2-3; maybe TRBD2 (6 bases). Trimming removed 1 base at V and 3 bases at J, with 9 bases between. CDR1 and CDR2 from the germline V gene are SGHNT and YYREEE (reference sequence). The CDR3 contains 14 residues. The CDR3 DNA reads as TGTGCCAGCAGCTTGCCTGGGAGGACAGATACGCAGTATTTT. Residues: CASSLPGRTDTQYF. The entire variable domain, with the rest obtained from reference TRBV5-4 and TRBJ2-3, is as follows: ETGVTQSPTHLIKTRGQQVTLRCSSQSGHNTVSWYQQALGQGPQFIFQYYREEENGRGNFPPRFSGLQFPNYSSELNVNALELDDSALYLCASSLPGRTDTQYFGPGTRLTVL.

DNA of the CDR3: TGTGCCAGCAGCCCAAGCCGGGACTCAGACAATGAGCAGTTCTTC. It encodes CASSPSRDSDNEQFF. This chain uses TRBV7-3 with TRBJ2-1, with D possibly matching TRBD2 (6 bases). V dropped 5 bases and J dropped 5 bases, with 16 bases sitting between them. Germline loops: CDR1 SGHTA, CDR2 FQGTGA. The CDR3 has 15 residues.

The chain couples TRBV7-8 to TRBJ1-5, with 9 nucleotides matching TRBD1. V shed 0 bases, J shed 3 bases, and the junction held 6 bases outside the gene matches. The CDR3 contains 17 residues. The V gene's germline CDR1 is SGHVS and CDR2 FQNEAQ. CDR3 coding DNA: TGTGCCAGCAGCTTAGCCTCTGGACAGGGGAACAATCAGCCCCAGCATTTT. This encodes CASSLASGQGNNQPQHF.

This chain links TRBV2 with TRBJ2-7; D might be TRBD2 (6 bases). The V and J ends lost 0 bases and 0 bases respectively, with 18 bases between them. The germline gives CDR1 SNHLY, CDR2 FYNNEI. The CDR3 loop spans 18 amino acids. This CDR3 is CASSEAASLRGYSYEQYF. The CDR3 DNA follows: TGTGCCAGCAGTGAAGCGGCCTCTCTCCGGGGGTACTCCTACGAGCAGTACTTC. The complete variable domain, with remaining parts taken from reference TRBV2 and TRBJ2-7, reads EPEVTQTPSHQVTQMGQEVILRCVPISNHLYFYWYRQILGQKVEFLVSFYNNEISEKSEIFDDQFSVERPDGSNFTLKIRSTKLEDSAMYFCASSEAASLRGYSYEQYFGPGTRLTVT.

The V call is TRBV10-3, the J call TRBJ2-3; no reliable D call. From germline, CDR1 is ENHRY and CDR2 SYGVKD. The V end was cut by 6 bases, the J end by 2 bases, with 9 bases between. The CDR3 consists of 13 residues. Written as DNA, the CDR3 is TGTGCCATCAGGGCGGACCCCACAGATACGCAGTATTTT. Its translation: CAIRADPTDTQYF.

The chain links TRBV6-4 to TRBJ2-2; TRBD2 aligns across 9 bases. The CDR3 length is 15 residues. CDR1 MRHNA and CDR2 SNTAGT come from the germline V gene. V dropped 8 bases and J dropped 6; count of bases not matched to a gene: 10. DNA of the CDR3: TGTGCCAGCCGGCGACTAGCGGCCGAACCCGGGGAGCTGTTTTTT. Translated, it gives CASRRLAAEPGELFF.

V gene TRBV4-1 combines with J gene TRBJ2-7; weak D call: TRBD1 (6 bases). V was cut by 0 bases and J by 6 bases, with 12 bases left in between. Germline V CDR1 and CDR2: MGHRA, YSYEKL. The CDR3 consists of 14 residues. CDR3: CASSQEAAGAEQYF. Written as DNA, the CDR3 is TGCGCCAGCAGCCAAGAGGCGGCAGGGGCCGAGCAGTACTTC.

The chain carries TRBV5-4 and TRBJ1-1, with D maybe TRBD1 (6 bases). The germline gives CDR1 SGHNT, CDR2 YYREEE (reference sequence). CDR3 size: 15 residues. Trimming shortened V by 0 bases and J by 7 bases, and 16 bases separated the two germline ends. CDR3 nucleotides: TGTGCCAGCAGCTTGGCGTTGGGGCAGGGGATTGAAGCTTTCTTT. Translating it yields CASSLALGQGIEAFF. Complete variable domain (other parts from reference TRBV5-4 and TRBJ1-1): ETGVTQSPTHLIKTRGQQVTLRCSSQSGHNTVSWYQQALGQGPQFIFQYYREEENGRGNFPPRFSGLQFPNYSSELNVNALELDDSALYLCASSLALGQGIEAFFGQGTRLTVV.

The CDR3 DNA sequence: TGTGCCAGCAGGCCCCCGACGCCTTACGAGCAGTACTTC. This sequence encodes CASRPPTPYEQYF. The chain recombines TRBV7-2 with TRBJ2-7; D is uncertain. V gave up 6 bases and J gave up 4 bases, with 13 bases separating them. Germline assignment: CDR1 SGHTA and CDR2 FQGNSA. The CDR3 is made up of 13 amino acids.

J is TRBJ1-2 and V is TRBV18; 7 bases are a match to TRBD1. This CDR3 has 13 amino acids. Trimming took 5 bases from V and 7 from J; bases not matched to a gene: 7. Germline loops: CDR1 KGHSH, CDR2 LQKENI. The CDR3 reads CASSSQGRRGYTF. The CDR3 DNA reads TGTGCCAGCTCATCACAGGGGCGGCGTGGCTACACCTTC.

The rearrangement uses TRBV4-2 and TRBJ2-7; 10 nucleotides match TRBD2. CDR1 and CDR2 (germline): LGHNA, YNFKEQ. The ends lost 4 bases at V and 7 bases at J; junction bases unmatched: 10. The CDR3 has 15 residues. Written as DNA, the CDR3 is TGTGCCAGCAGCCCCTTTCTAGCGGGAGTGGGTGAGCAGTACTTC. It translates to CASSPFLAGVGEQYF.

V and J are TRBV5-1 and TRBJ2-3; 10 bases are a match to TRBD2. CDR3 length: 16 residues. The germline V gene has CDR1 SGHRS and CDR2 YFSETQ. Unmatched junction bases numbered 6, after V lost 1 base and J lost 4 bases. The CDR3 reads CASSLPSGSSADTQYF. CDR3 DNA: TGCGCCAGCAGCTTGCCTAGCGGGAGTTCTGCAGATACGCAGTATTTT.

V gene TRBV5-4 combines with J gene TRBJ2-1; no definite D call. Looked up from germline, CDR1 is SGHNT and CDR2 is YYREEE (reference sequence). This CDR3 has 12 residues. Deletions cut 0 bases from V and 7 bases from J, with 5 bases between. CDR3 residues: CASSLGKNEQFF. The CDR3 DNA reads as TGTGCCAGCAGCTTGGGTAAGAATGAGCAGTTCTTC.

J is TRBJ1-5 and V is TRBV19; the match to TRBD1 covers 7 bases. This CDR3 region has 16 residues. V was pared by 1 base and J by 11 bases, with 14 bases of the junction left unmatched. CDR1 and CDR2 from the germline V gene are LNHDA and SQIVND (reference sequence). Here the CDR3 reads CASSIGGPTGWEAQHF. CDR3 DNA: TGTGCCAGTAGTATAGGAGGTCCGACAGGGTGGGAAGCCCAGCATTTT. Supplemented by reference TRBV19 and TRBJ1-5, the full variable domain reads DGGITQSPKYLFRKEGQNVTLSCEQNLNHDAMYWYRQDPGQGLRLIYYSQIVNDFQKGDIAEGYSVSREKKESFPLTVTSAQKNPTAFYLCASSIGGPTGWEAQHFGDGTRLSIL.

The rearrangement links TRBV5-1 to TRBJ2-5; no definite D call. The J call is uncertain, as TRBJ2-7 better fits the DNA end. The CDR3 consists of 13 residues. Germline CDR1 and CDR2: SGHRS and YFSETQ. CDR3 nucleotide sequence: TGCGCCAGCAGCTTGGGTATCTCCTACGAGCAGTACTTC. Amino acid sequence: CASSLGISYEQYF.

This clone was observed once. The genes are TRBV29-1 and TRBJ2-5, with D perhaps TRBD2 (5 bases). CDR1 is SQVTM and CDR2 is ANQGSEA in the germline V gene. This CDR3 contains 13 residues. The V gene lost 3 bases and the J gene lost 2 bases, with 10 bases spanning the gap. The CDR3 loop is CSVEGTGQETQYF. In DNA form, the CDR3 reads TGCAGCGTTGAGGGAACGGGGCAAGAGACCCAGTACTTC.

The rearrangement links TRBV6-5 to TRBJ1-5; D perhaps matches TRBD1 (6 bases). CDR1 is MNHEY and CDR2 is SVGAGI in the germline V gene. The CDR3 consists of 14 residues. Trimming pared 4 bases from V and 6 bases from J, leaving 13 bases between. The CDR3 is CASSSAGAAQPQHF. In DNA, the CDR3 is TGTGCCAGCAGTTCCGCAGGGGCTGCTCAGCCCCAGCATTTT.

Details on this clone: The junction differs from germline at one of its ends, possibly a read error. The J gene is TRBJ2-2, the V gene TRBV4-1; 11 nucleotides align to TRBD2. The CDR3 length is 17 residues. From germline, CDR1 is MGHRA and CDR2 YSYEKL. CDR3 DNA sequence: TGCGCCAGCGGCCAAGATCAACTAGCGGGGGTCGGCGGGGAGCTGTTTTTT. Its protein product is CASGQDQLAGVGGELFF.

This chain joins TRBV6-1 and TRBJ2-5; 7 bases align to TRBD2. V shed 3 bases, J shed 1 base, and the junction held 5 bases outside the gene matches. The CDR3 totals 15 residues. Germline V lookup: CDR1 MNHNS, CDR2 SASEGT. The CDR3 here is CASSDGGTPQETQYF. The DNA for the CDR3 is TGTGCCAGCAGTGACGGGGGGACCCCCCAAGAGACCCAGTACTTC.

The rearrangement joins TRBV6-5 to TRBJ1-5; D might be TRBD1 (6 bases). The CDR3 totals 15 residues. Per the germline V gene, CDR1 is MNHEY and CDR2 is SVGAGI. V lost 6 bases and J lost 5, with 17 bases in between. The DNA of the CDR3 is TGTGCCAGCAGCCCCCGGGGGCAGGGCGATCAGCCCCAGCATTTT. It encodes CASSPRGQGDQPQHF.

The chain recombines TRBV7-3 with TRBJ1-1; 7 positions match TRBD1. J lost 6 bases, V lost 3 bases, and 7 bases had no gene match. The CDR3 contains 14 residues. Germline CDR1 reads SGHTA; CDR2 reads FQGTGA. The CDR3 loop reads CASSFQPGGSEAFF. CDR3 bases: TGTGCCAGCAGCTTTCAGCCAGGGGGGTCTGAAGCTTTCTTT.